The 17 T cell receptor beta chains below come from one sample, sequenced in a study of radiation and T cells in renal cell carcinoma. Time point: blood 4 weeks post-SBRT, at nephrectomy. The treatment here: 15 Gy SBRT to primary tumor, nephrectomy 4 weeks later. TCRdb's copy holds only in-frame clones and misses some; the assay was immunoSEQ multiplex PCR. The sample holds around 140,000 clones; roughly 90% are singletons and the top ten take 15% to 20%. The sample here was blood, taken from a patient whose treatment included radiotherapy and nephrectomy. These receptors came from a woman in her forties or fifties with renal cell carcinoma.

The V and J genes are TRBV5-4 and TRBJ2-1; the match to TRBD1 covers 9 bases. The germline V gene has CDR1 SGHNT and CDR2 YYREEE (reference sequence). Losses at the gene ends were 1 base for V and 16 bases for J; bases not matched to a gene: 6. There are 12 residues in the CDR3. The CDR3 loop reads CASSLTGGAFFF. In DNA, the CDR3 is TGTGCCAGCAGCTTGACAGGGGGCGCATTCTTCTTC.

CDR3 coding DNA: TGTGCCAGCTCACCGCTGTCAACTAATGAAAAACTGTTTTTT. This gives the protein CASSPLSTNEKLFF. V and J are TRBV18 and TRBJ1-4; D is unresolved. The CDR3 has 14 amino acids. Germline-derived CDR1 and CDR2 are KGHSH and LQKENI. Trimming took off 3 bases at V and 0 bases at J, with 5 bases between the two ends.

The CDR3: CALDPPRGLQGLGTIYF. The CDR3 DNA reads TGTGCCTTGGATCCGCCGCGGGGGCTTCAGGGTCTCGGGACCATATATTTT. V and J are TRBV30 and TRBJ1-3; the D gene is possibly TRBD1 (6 bases). The CDR3 is 17 residues long. Deletions cut 7 bases from V and 10 bases from J, with 32 bases between. Germline loops: CDR1 GTSNPN, CDR2 SVGIG (reference sequence). The full variable domain, in which reference TRBV30 and TRBJ1-3 provide the parts outside the CDR3, is SQTIHQWPATLVQPVGSPLSLECTVEGTSNPNLYWYRQAAGRGLQLLFYSVGIGQISSEVPQNLSASRPQDRQFILSSKKLLLSDSGFYLCALDPPRGLQGLGTIYFGEGSWLTVV.

The chain recombines TRBV7-9 with TRBJ2-3, with 9 bases that match TRBD2. Per the germline V gene, CDR1 is SEHNR and CDR2 is FQNEAQ (reference sequence). With V trimmed by 4 bases and J by 3 bases, 5 bases remained unmatched. This CDR3 has 15 residues. The CDR3 here is CASSSLRGGTDTQYF. The DNA for the CDR3 is TGTGCCAGCAGCTCTTTGCGGGGGGGTACAGATACGCAGTATTTT.

Only one count was recorded for this clone. This chain connects TRBV10-3 to TRBJ2-5; D possibly corresponds to TRBD2 (7 bases). There are 15 residues in the CDR3. Germline CDR1 is ENHRY and CDR2 is SYGVKD. V lost 3 bases and J 1 base, leaving 12 bases between the germline ends. The CDR3 spells CAISENRGGQETQYF. The CDR3, as DNA: TGTGCCATCAGTGAAAATAGGGGGGGCCAAGAGACCCAGTACTTC.

This clone was counted between two and nine times. The V gene is TRBV2, the J gene TRBJ1-1; weak D call: TRBD1 (6 bases). The CDR3 length is 14 residues. Per germline, CDR1 SNHLY and CDR2 FYNNEI. Trimming took off 6 bases at V and 2 bases at J, with 13 bases between the two ends. The CDR3 bases are TGTGCCAGCAGCCACCGGACAGTAAACACTGAAGCTTTCTTT. It codes for CASSHRTVNTEAFF.

The chain has TRBV15 and TRBJ2-5; 7 bases map to TRBD1. In germline, CDR1 is LNHNV, CDR2 YYDKDF (reference sequence). CDR3 length: 14 amino acids. With 1 base clipped from V and 5 bases from J, the junction kept 4 bases outside the gene matches. CDR3 sequence: CATSRGEGAETQYF. The CDR3 region has the DNA TGTGCCACCAGCAGAGGCGAGGGGGCCGAGACCCAGTACTTC.

The genes are TRBV6-5 and TRBJ1-5, with D possibly matching TRBD1 (5 bases). This CDR3 has 13 residues. CDR1 is MNHEY, CDR2 SVGAGI, per germline. The germline V and J ends were trimmed by 5 bases and 4 bases, with 9 bases remaining between them. The CDR3 loop reads CASSVTDNQPQHF. The CDR3 DNA reads TGTGCCAGCAGTGTGACAGATAATCAGCCCCAGCATTTT.

V and J are TRBV2 and TRBJ1-4; 11 bases map to TRBD1. The CDR3 consists of 16 residues. With V trimmed by 8 bases and J by 7 bases, 12 bases remained unmatched. The germline gives CDR1 SNHLY, CDR2 FYNNEI. CDR3 nucleotides: TGTGCCAGCCTAACACACGCCGGGACAGGGGGTGAAAAACTGTTTTTT. The encoded protein is CASLTHAGTGGEKLFF.

The rearrangement joins TRBV7-8 to TRBJ1-5; D is uncertain. CDR3 length: 14 residues. V was clipped by 5 bases and J by 3 bases, with 11 bases between them. Per the germline V gene, CDR1 is SGHVS and CDR2 is FQNEAQ. The CDR3 DNA follows: TGTGCCAGCAGCGCGGATAGTCTCAATCAGCCCCAGCATTTT. Translated: CASSADSLNQPQHF.

The rearrangement uses TRBV28 and TRBJ2-5; D ambiguous. Germline values: CDR1 MDHEN, CDR2 SYDVKM. The CDR3 extends over 13 amino acids. V lost 5 bases to trimming and J lost 5 bases, with 12 bases between them. The CDR3 loop reads CASSRTRDETQYF. The CDR3 bases are TGTGCCAGCAGTAGAACCCGCGACGAGACCCAGTACTTC.

The genes are TRBV5-6 and TRBJ2-3; D ambiguous. Between the trimmed V and J ends, which lost 2 bases and 6 bases, there was a span of 7 bases. Germline CDR1 reads SGHDT; CDR2 reads YYEEEE. CDR3 length: 12 amino acids. The CDR3 here is CASSFPGDTQYF. The CDR3 nucleotides read TGTGCCAGCAGCTTCCCCGGGGATACGCAGTATTTT.

This clone was picked up one time. The V call is TRBV19, the J call TRBJ1-1; TRBD1 is a possible D gene (6 bases). V lost 3 bases to trimming and J lost 4 bases, with 15 bases between them. The CDR3 has 15 amino acids. Germline CDR1 is LNHDA and CDR2 is SQIVND (reference sequence). The chain's CDR3 is CASSMGGRVITEAFF. The CDR3 DNA sequence: TGTGCCAGTAGTATGGGGGGGCGAGTGATCACTGAAGCTTTCTTT.

About this clone itself: Other DNA sequences in the same sample also yield this CDR3. The chain links TRBV30 to TRBJ1-4; D gene ambiguous. V lost 1 base and J 0 bases, leaving 6 bases between the germline ends. From germline, CDR1 is GTSNPN and CDR2 SVGIG (reference sequence). There are 14 residues in the CDR3. CDR3 bases: TGTGCCTGGAGTGGGGGAGCAACTAATGAAAAACTGTTTTTT. It translates to CAWSGGATNEKLFF.

In its sample, this clone was seen once. CDR3 residues: CASKSGASPGTQYF. DNA for the CDR3: TGTGCCAGCAAGAGCGGGGCCTCTCCGGGGACGCAGTATTTT. The chain has TRBV28 and TRBJ2-3; 7 bases agree with TRBD2. Germline trimming cut 7 bases from V and 9 bases from J; bases unmatched to any gene: 13. From germline, CDR1 is MDHEN and CDR2 SYDVKM. The CDR3 contains 14 residues.

The chain recombines TRBV28 with TRBJ1-1; 9 bases align to TRBD1. The CDR3 loop spans 16 amino acids. The J segment lost 0 bases and the V segment lost 2 bases, leaving 4 bases of the junction unmatched. Per the germline V gene, CDR1 is MDHEN and CDR2 is SYDVKM. CDR3 coding DNA: TGTGCCAGCAGTTTAAACAGGGGGCGTATGAACACTGAAGCTTTCTTT. Amino acids: CASSLNRGRMNTEAFF. The variable domain in full, completed from reference TRBV28 and TRBJ1-1, reads DVKVTQSSRYLVKRTGEKVFLECVQDMDHENMFWYRQDPGLGLRLIYFSYDVKMKEKGDIPEGYSVSREKKERFSLILESASTNQTSMYLCASSLNRGRMNTEAFFGQGTRLTVV.

The gene calls are TRBV19 and TRBJ1-3; perhaps TRBD1 as D (6 bases). V gave up 7 bases and J gave up 4 bases, with 11 bases separating them. Per the germline V gene, CDR1 is LNHDA and CDR2 is SQIVND (reference sequence). The CDR3 runs 13 residues. For the CDR3, the DNA is TGTGCCAGTACCTTCGACAGGGGAAACACCATATATTTT. This codes for CASTFDRGNTIYF.